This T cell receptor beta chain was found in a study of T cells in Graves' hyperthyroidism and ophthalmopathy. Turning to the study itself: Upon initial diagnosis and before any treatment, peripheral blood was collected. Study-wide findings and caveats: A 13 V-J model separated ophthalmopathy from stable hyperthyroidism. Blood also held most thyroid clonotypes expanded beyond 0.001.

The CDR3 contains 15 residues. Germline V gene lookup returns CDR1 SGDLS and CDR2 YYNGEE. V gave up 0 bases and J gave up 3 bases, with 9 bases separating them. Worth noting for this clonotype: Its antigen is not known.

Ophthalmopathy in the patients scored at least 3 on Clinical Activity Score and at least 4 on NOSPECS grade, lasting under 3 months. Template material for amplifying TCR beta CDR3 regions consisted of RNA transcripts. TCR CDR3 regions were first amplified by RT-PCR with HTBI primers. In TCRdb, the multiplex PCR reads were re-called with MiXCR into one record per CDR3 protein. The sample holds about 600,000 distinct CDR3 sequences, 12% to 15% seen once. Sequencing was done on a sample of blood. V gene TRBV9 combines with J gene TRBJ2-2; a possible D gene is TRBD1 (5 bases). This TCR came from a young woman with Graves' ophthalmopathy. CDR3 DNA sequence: TGTGCCAGCAGCGTAGCTTGGGGCGACACCGGGGAGCTGTTTTTT. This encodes CASSVAWGDTGELFF.